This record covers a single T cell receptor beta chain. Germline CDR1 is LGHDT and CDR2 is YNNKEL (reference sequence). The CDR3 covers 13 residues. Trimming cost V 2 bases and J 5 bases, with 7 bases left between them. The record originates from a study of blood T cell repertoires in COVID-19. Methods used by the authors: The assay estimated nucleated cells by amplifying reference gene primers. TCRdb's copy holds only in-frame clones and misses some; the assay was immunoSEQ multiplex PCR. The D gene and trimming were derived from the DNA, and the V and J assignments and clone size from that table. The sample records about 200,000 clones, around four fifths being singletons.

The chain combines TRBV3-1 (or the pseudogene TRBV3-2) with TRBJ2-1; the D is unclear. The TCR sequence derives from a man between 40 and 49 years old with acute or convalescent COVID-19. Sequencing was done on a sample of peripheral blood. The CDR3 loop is CASSQSVDNEQFF. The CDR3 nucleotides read TGTGCCAGCAGCCAATCCGTTGACAATGAGCAGTTCTTC.